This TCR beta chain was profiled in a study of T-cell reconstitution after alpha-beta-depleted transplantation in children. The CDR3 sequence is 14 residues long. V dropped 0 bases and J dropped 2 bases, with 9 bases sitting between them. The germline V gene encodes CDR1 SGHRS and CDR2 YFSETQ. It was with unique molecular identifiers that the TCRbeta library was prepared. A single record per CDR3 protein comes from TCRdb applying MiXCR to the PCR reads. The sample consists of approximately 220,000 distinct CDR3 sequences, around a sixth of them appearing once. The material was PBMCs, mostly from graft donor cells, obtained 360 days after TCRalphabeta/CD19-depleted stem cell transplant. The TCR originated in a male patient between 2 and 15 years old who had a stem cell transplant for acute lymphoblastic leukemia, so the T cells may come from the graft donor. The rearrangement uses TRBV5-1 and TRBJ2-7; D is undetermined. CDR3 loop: CASSLEVLAYEQYF. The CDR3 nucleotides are TGCGCCAGCAGCTTGGAGGTCCTGGCCTACGAGCAGTACTTC.